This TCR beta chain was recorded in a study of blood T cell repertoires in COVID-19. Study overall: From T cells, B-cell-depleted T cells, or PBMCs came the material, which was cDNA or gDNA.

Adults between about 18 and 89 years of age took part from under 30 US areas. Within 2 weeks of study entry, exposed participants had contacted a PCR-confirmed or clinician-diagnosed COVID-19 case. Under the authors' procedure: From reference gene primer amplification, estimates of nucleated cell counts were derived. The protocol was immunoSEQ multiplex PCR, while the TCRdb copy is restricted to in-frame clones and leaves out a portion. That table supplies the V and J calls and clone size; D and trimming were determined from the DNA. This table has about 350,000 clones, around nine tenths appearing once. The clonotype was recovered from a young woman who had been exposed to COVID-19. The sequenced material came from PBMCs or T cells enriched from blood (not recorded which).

CDR3 in DNA: TGTGCCAGCAGTTGGACTAGCGGGAGGACCTACAATGAGCAGTTCTTC. Its protein is CASSWTSGRTYNEQFF. The V gene is TRBV6-5, the J gene TRBJ2-1, with 14 bases that match TRBD2. Germline V gene sequence: CDR1 MNHEY, CDR2 SVGAGI. V shed 4 bases, J shed 2 bases, and the junction held 1 base outside the gene matches. The CDR3 totals 16 residues.